This T cell receptor (beta chain) was retrieved from a study of Graves' ophthalmopathy and Graves' hyperthyroidism. Findings and limits, study-wide: Most expanded clonotypes from thyroid (those above 0.001 frequency) were also found in blood. Forecasting of ophthalmopathy progression by the model achieved around 68% sensitivity and roughly 78% specificity.

About this clonotype: The antigen remains undetermined.

RNA transcripts were the template, and TCR beta CDR3 regions were amplified from them. The authors performed first-round RT-PCR with HTBI primers and then a second-round multiplex PCR. TCRdb fed the multiplex PCR reads into MiXCR, producing one record per CDR3 protein. The table records fewer than 650,000 distinct CDR3 sequences, approximately 22% of them present only once. The CDR3 is made up of 16 amino acids. Trimming cost V 0 bases and J 1 base; bases outside gene matches: 4. Germline lookup yields CDR1 SGHRS and CDR2 YFSETQ. A follow-up of 18 months without ophthalmopathy meant that hyperthyroidism was stable. The PBMCs used were ones drawn from 8 to 10 ml of fresh peripheral blood.

This receptor was taken from a woman aged 18-29 years with stable Graves' hyperthyroidism. Some clones in this sample may be carry-over from other donors' samples. This chain uses TRBV5-1 with TRBJ1-1; 9 bases are shared with TRBD1. The sample taken for sequencing was peripheral blood. The CDR3 DNA is TGCGCCAGCAGCTTGGCCGGGACAGGGAAGAACACTGAAGCTTTCTTT. Translating it yields CASSLAGTGKNTEAFF. Drawing the rest from reference TRBV5-1 and TRBJ1-1, the complete variable domain is KAGVTQTPRYLIKTRGQQVTLSCSPISGHRSVSWYQQTPGQGLQFLFEYFSETQRNKGNFPGRFSGRQFSNSRSEMNVSTLELGDSALYLCASSLAGTGKNTEAFFGQGTRLTVV.